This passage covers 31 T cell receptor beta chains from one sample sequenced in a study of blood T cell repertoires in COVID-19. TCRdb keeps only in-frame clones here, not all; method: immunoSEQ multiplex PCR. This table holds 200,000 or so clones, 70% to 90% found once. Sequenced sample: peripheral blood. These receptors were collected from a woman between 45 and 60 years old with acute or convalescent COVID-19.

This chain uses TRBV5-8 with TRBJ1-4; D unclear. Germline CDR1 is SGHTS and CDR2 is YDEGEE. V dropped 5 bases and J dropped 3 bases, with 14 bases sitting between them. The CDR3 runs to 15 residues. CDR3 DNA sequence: TGTGCCAGCAGTCCTCAGTGGAGCTCTAATGAAAAACTGTTTTTT. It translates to CASSPQWSSNEKLFF.

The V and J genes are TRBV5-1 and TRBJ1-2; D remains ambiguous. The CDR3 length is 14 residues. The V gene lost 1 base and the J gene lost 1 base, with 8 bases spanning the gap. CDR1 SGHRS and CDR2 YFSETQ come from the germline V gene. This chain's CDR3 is CASSLTSVNYGYTF. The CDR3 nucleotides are TGCGCCAGCAGCTTGACGTCGGTTAACTATGGCTACACCTTC.

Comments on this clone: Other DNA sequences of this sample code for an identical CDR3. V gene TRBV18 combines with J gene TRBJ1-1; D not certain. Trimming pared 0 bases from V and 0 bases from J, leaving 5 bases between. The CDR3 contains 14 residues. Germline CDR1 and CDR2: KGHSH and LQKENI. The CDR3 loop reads CASSPPSVNTEAFF. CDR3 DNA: TGTGCCAGCTCACCACCATCAGTGAACACTGAAGCTTTCTTT.

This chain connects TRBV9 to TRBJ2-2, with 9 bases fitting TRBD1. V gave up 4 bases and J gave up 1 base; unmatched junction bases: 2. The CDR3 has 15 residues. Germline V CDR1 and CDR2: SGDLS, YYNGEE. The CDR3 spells CASSRQGENTGELFF. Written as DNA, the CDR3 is TGTGCCAGCAGCCGACAGGGGGAGAACACCGGGGAGCTGTTTTTT.

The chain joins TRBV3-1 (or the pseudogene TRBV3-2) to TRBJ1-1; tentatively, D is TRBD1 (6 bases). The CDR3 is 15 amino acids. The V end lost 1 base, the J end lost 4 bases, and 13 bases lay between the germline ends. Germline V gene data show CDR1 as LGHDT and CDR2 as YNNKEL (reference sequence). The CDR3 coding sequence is TGTGCCAGCAGCCAAGTGGGGCAGGGGATCACTGAAGCTTTCTTT. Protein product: CASSQVGQGITEAFF.

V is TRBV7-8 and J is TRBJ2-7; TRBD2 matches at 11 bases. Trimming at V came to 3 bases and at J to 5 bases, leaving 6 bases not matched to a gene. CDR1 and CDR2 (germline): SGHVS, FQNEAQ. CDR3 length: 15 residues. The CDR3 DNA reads TGTGCCAGCAGCTTTGCTCTAGCGGGAGGACACGAGCAGTACTTC. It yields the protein CASSFALAGGHEQYF.

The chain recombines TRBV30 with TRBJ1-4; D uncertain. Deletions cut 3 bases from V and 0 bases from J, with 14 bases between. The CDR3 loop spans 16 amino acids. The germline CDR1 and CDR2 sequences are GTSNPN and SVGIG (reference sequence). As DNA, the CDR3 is TGTGCCTGGAGCGCGGGTGGTAAGGCAACTAATGAAAAACTGTTTTTT. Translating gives CAWSAGGKATNEKLFF.

The CDR3 protein is CASLTNTGELFF. CDR3 nucleotide sequence: TGTGCCAGCTTGACAAACACCGGGGAGCTGTTTTTT. V gene TRBV2 combines with J gene TRBJ2-2; D is unresolved. Germline V gene lookup returns CDR1 SNHLY and CDR2 FYNNEI. V lost 8 bases, J lost 2 bases, and 6 bases lay in between. This CDR3 spans 12 amino acids.

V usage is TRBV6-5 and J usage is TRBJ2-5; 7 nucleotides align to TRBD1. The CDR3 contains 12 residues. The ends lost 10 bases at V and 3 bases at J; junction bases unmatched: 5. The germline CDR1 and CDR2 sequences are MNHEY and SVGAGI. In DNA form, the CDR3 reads TGTGCCACGTCCGGGACAGAAGAGACCCAGTACTTC. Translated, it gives CATSGTEETQYF.

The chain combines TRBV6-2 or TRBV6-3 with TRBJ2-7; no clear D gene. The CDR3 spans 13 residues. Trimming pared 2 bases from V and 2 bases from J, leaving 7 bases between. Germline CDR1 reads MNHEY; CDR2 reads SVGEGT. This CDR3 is CASSYVPAYEQYF. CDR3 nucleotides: TGTGCCAGCAGTTACGTACCAGCCTACGAGCAGTACTTC.

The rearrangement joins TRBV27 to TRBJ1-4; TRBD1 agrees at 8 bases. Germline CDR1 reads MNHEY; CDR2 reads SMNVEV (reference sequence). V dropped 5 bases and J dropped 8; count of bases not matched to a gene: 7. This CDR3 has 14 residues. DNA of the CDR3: TGTGCCAGCAGTCGGGACAGGCTAGAGGAAAAACTGTTTTTT. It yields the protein CASSRDRLEEKLFF.

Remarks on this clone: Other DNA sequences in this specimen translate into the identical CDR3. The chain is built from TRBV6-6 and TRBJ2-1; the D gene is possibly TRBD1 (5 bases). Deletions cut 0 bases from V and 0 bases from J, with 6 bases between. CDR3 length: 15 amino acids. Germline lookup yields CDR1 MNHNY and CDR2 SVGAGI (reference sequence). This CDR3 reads CASSYSTGSYNEQFF. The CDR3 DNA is TGTGCCAGCAGTTACTCCACAGGCTCCTACAATGAGCAGTTCTTC.

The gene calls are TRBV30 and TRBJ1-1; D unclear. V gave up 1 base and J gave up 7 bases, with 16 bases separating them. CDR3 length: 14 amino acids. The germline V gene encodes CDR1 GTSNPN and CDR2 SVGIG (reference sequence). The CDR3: CAWSAGQSHSEAFF. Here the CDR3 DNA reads TGTGCCTGGAGTGCGGGTCAGTCGCATAGTGAAGCTTTCTTT.

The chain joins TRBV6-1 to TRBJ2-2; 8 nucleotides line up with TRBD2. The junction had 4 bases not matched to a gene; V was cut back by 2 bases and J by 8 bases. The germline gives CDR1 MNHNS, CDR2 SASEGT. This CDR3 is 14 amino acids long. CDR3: CASSEPSGLGELFF. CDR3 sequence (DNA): TGTGCCAGCAGTGAACCTAGCGGGTTGGGGGAGCTGTTTTTT.

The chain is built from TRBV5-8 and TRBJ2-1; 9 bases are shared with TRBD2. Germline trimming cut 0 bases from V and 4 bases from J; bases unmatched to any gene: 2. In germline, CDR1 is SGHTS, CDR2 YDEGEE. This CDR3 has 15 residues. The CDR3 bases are TGTGCCAGCAGCTTGGGACTAGCGGCTTACAATGAGCAGTTCTTC. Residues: CASSLGLAAYNEQFF.

CDR3: CASSAGTGTNTEAFF. Written as DNA, the CDR3 is TGTGCCAGCAGTGCCGGGACAGGGACTAACACTGAAGCTTTCTTT. The chain recombines TRBV2 with TRBJ1-1; 9 bases line up with TRBD1. The CDR3 consists of 15 residues. V was clipped by 4 bases and J by 2 bases; unmatched bases: 5. Per the germline V gene, CDR1 is SNHLY and CDR2 is FYNNEI.

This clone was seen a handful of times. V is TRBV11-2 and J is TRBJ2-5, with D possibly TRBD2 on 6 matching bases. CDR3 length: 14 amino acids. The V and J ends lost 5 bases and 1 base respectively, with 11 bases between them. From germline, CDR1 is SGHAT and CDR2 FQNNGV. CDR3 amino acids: CASSQGLGQETQYF. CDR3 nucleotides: TGTGCCAGCAGCCAGGGACTGGGCCAAGAGACCCAGTACTTC.

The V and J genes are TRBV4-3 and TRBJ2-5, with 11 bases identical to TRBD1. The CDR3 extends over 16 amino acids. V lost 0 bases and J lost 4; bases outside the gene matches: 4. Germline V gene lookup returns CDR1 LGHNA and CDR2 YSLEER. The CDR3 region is CASSQEGTGGGETQYF. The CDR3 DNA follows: TGCGCCAGCAGCCAAGAAGGGACAGGGGGGGGAGAGACCCAGTACTTC.

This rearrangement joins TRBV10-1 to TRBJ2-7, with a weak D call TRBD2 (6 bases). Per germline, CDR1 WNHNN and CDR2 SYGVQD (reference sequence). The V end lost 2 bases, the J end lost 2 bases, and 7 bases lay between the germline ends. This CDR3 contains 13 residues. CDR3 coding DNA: TGCGCCAGCAGTGAGGCGGGGCCCTACGAGCAGTACTTC. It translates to CASSEAGPYEQYF.

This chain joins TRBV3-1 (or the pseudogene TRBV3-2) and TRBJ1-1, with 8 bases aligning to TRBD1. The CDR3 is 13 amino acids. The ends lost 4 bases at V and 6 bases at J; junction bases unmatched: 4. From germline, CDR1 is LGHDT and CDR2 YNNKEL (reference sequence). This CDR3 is CASSLDRGAEAFF. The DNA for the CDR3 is TGTGCCAGCAGCCTCGACAGGGGAGCTGAAGCTTTCTTT.

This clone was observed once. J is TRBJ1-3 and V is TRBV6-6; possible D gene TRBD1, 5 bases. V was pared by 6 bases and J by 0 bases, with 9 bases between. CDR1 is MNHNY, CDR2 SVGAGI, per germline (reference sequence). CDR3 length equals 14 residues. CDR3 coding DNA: TGTGCCAGCAGCCTCCAGGGCTCTGGAAACACCATATATTTT. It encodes CASSLQGSGNTIYF.

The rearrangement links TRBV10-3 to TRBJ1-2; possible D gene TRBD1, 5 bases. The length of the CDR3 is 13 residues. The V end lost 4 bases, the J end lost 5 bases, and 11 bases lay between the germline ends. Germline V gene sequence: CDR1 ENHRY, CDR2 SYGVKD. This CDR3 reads CAISVGRDYGYTF. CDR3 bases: TGTGCCATCAGTGTGGGCAGGGATTATGGCTACACCTTC.

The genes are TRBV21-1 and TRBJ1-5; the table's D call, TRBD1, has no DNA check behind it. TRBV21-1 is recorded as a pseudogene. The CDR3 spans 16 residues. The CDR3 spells CASSIRQGATNQPQHF. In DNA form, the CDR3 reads TGTGCCAGCAGCATCAGACAGGGGGCTACCAATCAGCCCCAGCATTTT.

DNA of the CDR3: TGTGCCAGCAGTGAACCCGGGGATGAGCAGTTCTTC. It specifies CASSEPGDEQFF. The chain is built from TRBV25-1 and TRBJ2-1, with TRBD2 as a possible D gene (5 bases). CDR1 and CDR2 (germline): MGHDK, SYGVNS. CDR3 length: 12 amino acids. Trimming took 2 bases from V and 8 from J, leaving 7 bases between them.

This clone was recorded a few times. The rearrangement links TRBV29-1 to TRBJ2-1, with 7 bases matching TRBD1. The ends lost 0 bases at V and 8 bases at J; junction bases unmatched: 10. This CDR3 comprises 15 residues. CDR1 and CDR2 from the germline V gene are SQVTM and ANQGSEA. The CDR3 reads CSVEDPAGGRDEQFF. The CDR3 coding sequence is TGCAGCGTTGAAGACCCCGCAGGGGGTAGGGATGAGCAGTTCTTC.

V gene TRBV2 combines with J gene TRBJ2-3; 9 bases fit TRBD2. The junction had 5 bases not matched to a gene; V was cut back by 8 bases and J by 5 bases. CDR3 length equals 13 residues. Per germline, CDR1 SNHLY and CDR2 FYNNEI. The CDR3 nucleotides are TGTGCCAGCGGGGGTAGCGGGGGAGATACGCAGTATTTT. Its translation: CASGGSGGDTQYF.

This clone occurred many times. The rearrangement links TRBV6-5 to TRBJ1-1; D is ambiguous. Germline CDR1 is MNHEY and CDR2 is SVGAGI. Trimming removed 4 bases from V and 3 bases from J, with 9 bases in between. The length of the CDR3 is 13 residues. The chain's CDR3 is CASSSGRHTEAFF. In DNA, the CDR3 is TGTGCCAGCAGTTCCGGGAGGCACACTGAAGCTTTCTTT.

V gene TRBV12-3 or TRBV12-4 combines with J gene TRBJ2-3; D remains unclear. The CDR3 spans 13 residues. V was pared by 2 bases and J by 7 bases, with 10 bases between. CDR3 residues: CASSLMLLNTQYF. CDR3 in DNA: TGTGCCAGCAGTTTAATGCTCCTAAATACGCAGTATTTT.

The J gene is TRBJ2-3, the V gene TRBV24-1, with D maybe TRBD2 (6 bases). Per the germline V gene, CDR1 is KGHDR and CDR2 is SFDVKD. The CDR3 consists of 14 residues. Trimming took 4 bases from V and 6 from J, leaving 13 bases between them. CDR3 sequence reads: CATSDRTGGDTQYF. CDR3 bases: TGTGCCACCAGTGACCGGACTGGGGGGGATACGCAGTATTTT.

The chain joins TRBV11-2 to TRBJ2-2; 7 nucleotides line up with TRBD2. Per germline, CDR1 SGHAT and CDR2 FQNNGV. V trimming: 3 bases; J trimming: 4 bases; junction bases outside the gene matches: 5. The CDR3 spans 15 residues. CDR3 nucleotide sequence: TGTGCCAGCAGCTTCCGGGACTACCTCACCGGGGAGCTGTTTTTT. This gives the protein CASSFRDYLTGELFF. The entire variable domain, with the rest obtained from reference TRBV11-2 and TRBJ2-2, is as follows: EAGVAQSPRYKIIEKRQSVAFWCNPISGHATLYWYQQILGQGPKLLIQFQNNGVVDDSQLPKDRFSAERLKGVDSTLKIQPAKLEDSAVYLCASSFRDYLTGELFFGEGSRLTVL.

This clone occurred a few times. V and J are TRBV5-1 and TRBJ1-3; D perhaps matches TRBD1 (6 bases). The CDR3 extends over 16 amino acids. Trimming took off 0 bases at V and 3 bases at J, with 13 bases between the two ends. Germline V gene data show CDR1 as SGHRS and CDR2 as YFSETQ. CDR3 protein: CASSLEQGHLGNTIYF. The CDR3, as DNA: TGCGCCAGCAGCTTGGAACAGGGCCATCTTGGAAACACCATATATTTT.